These 18 T cell receptor beta chains were all obtained from the same sample, sequenced in a study of T cells after yellow fever vaccination. Each CDR3 protein is one row after TCRdb ran MiXCR on the 5' RACE reads. The sample yields about 580,000 distinct CDR3 sequences, less than 20% seen once. The source was PBMCs, collected about 5 days after the first yellow fever vaccination. These receptors all come from a man aged 18 to 30 who received the YFV17D yellow fever vaccine.

The chain employs TRBV5-4 and TRBJ2-5, with a tentative D call TRBD2 (5 bases). The V gene's germline CDR1 is SGHNT and CDR2 YYREEE (reference sequence). The V and J ends lost 3 bases and 1 base respectively, with 13 bases between them. The CDR3 extends over 15 amino acids. As DNA, the CDR3 is TGTGCCAGCAGCTCCCCGAAGGAGGCCCAAGAGACCCAGTACTTC. This gives the protein CASSSPKEAQETQYF.

This clonotype has a count of ten or more. V gene TRBV5-1 combines with J gene TRBJ2-3, with a possible D match to TRBD2 (6 bases). Deletions cut 0 bases from V and 1 base from J, with 9 bases between. CDR3 length: 15 residues. Germline V gene lookup returns CDR1 SGHRS and CDR2 YFSETQ. CDR3 amino acids: CASSLGLVGTDTQYF. The CDR3 bases are TGCGCCAGCAGCTTGGGACTAGTCGGCACAGATACGCAGTATTTT.

This clonotype was seen just once. V and J are TRBV7-3 and TRBJ2-3; weak D call: TRBD2 (6 bases). Germline CDR1 and CDR2: SGHTA and FQGTGA. The CDR3 is 17 amino acids. V was shortened by 6 bases and J by 0 bases, with 19 bases between the two germline ends. The CDR3: CASRPLTGVSSTDTQYF. CDR3 DNA sequence: TGTGCCAGCAGGCCGCTTACGGGAGTCTCGAGCACAGATACGCAGTATTTT. Filled out from reference TRBV7-3 and TRBJ2-3, the complete variable domain reads GAGVSQTPSNKVTEKGKYVELRCDPISGHTALYWYRQSLGQGPEFLIYFQGTGAADDSGLPNDRFFAVRPEGSVSTLKIQRTERGDSAVYLCASRPLTGVSSTDTQYFGPGTRLTVL.

V and J are TRBV6-5 and TRBJ2-1, with 8 bases identical to TRBD2. The CDR3 extends over 15 amino acids. With 0 bases clipped from V and 7 bases from J, the junction kept 5 bases outside the gene matches. Germline assignment: CDR1 MNHEY and CDR2 SVGAGI. DNA of the CDR3: TGTGCCAGCAGTTACTCGAGGGGCGGGGGGAATGAGCAGTTCTTC. Translated: CASSYSRGGGNEQFF.

This clonotype came up many times. This rearrangement joins TRBV5-1 to TRBJ2-7, with D perhaps matching TRBD1 or TRBD2 (5 bases each). The germline V gene encodes CDR1 SGHRS and CDR2 YFSETQ. This CDR3 spans 13 amino acids. The V and J ends lost 4 bases and 2 bases respectively, with 10 bases between them. This CDR3 reads CASSVQEAYEQYV. The CDR3 nucleotides are TGCGCCAGCAGCGTACAGGAGGCCTACGAGCAGTACGTC.

Only a few counts were recorded for this clonotype. The chain recombines TRBV4-3 with TRBJ2-5, with a weak D call TRBD1 (5 bases). CDR3 length: 16 residues. V was pared by 0 bases and J by 5 bases, with 16 bases between. CDR1 is LGHNA, CDR2 YSLEER, per germline. The CDR3 reads CASSQDHRTPWETQYF. CDR3 nucleotide sequence: TGCGCCAGCAGCCAAGATCACAGGACACCGTGGGAGACCCAGTACTTC.

V is TRBV7-9 and J is TRBJ2-7; D is uncertain. This CDR3 is built from 13 residues. V was pared by 8 bases and J by 2 bases, with 13 bases between. From germline, CDR1 is SEHNR and CDR2 FQNEAQ (reference sequence). CDR3 amino acids: CASRTDGTYEQYF. The CDR3 DNA reads as TGTGCCAGCCGCACGGACGGCACCTACGAGCAGTACTTC.

This clonotype has only a few counts. The chain carries TRBV12-3 or TRBV12-4 and TRBJ2-7; D is unresolved. The CDR3 sequence is 14 residues long. The V end was cut by 0 bases, the J end by 0 bases, with 6 bases between. CDR3 nucleotides: TGTGCCAGCAGTTTAGCCGGAACCTCCTACGAGCAGTACTTC. It specifies CASSLAGTSYEQYF.

J is TRBJ2-1 and V is TRBV7-6, with D tentatively TRBD2 (5 bases). Trimming removed 4 bases from V and 5 bases from J, with 9 bases in between. The CDR3 is 13 residues long. The V gene's germline CDR1 is SGHVS and CDR2 FNYEAQ. This CDR3 reads CASSSGNNNEQFF. The CDR3 DNA is TGTGCCAGCAGCTCCGGGAACAACAATGAGCAGTTCTTC.

J is TRBJ1-1 and V is TRBV5-1, with D possibly matching TRBD1 (5 bases). CDR3 length: 14 residues. V shed 5 bases and J shed 4 bases, with 15 bases lying between them. CDR1 SGHRS and CDR2 YFSETQ come from the germline V gene. In DNA form, the CDR3 reads TGCGCCAGCAGTCCTGACCGGAGGGGCACTGAAGCTTTCTTT. It encodes CASSPDRRGTEAFF.

This clonotype was seen a few times. This chain joins TRBV12-3 or TRBV12-4 and TRBJ2-7; 8 nucleotides line up with TRBD1. The V and J ends lost 5 bases and 5 bases, in that order; junction bases with no gene match: 11. The CDR3 is 15 residues long. The CDR3 here is CASSPGQGRLHEQYF. In nucleotides, the CDR3 is TGTGCCAGCAGTCCCGGACAGGGCAGGCTCCACGAGCAGTACTTC.

V gene TRBV20-1 combines with J gene TRBJ1-1, with TRBD1 matching 7 bases. With 6 bases clipped from V and 4 bases from J, the junction kept 8 bases outside the gene matches. CDR3 size: 13 residues. CDR1 and CDR2 (germline): DFQATT, SNEGSKA (reference sequence). For the CDR3, the DNA is TGCAGTGCCCTAGGGGGCGCCGGCACTGAAGCTTTCTTT. It translates to CSALGGAGTEAFF.

In this sample, this clonotype turned up a few times. The V gene is TRBV20-1, the J gene TRBJ2-3; D call uncertain. The V end lost 5 bases, the J end lost 0 bases, and 12 bases lay between the germline ends. Per germline, CDR1 DFQATT and CDR2 SNEGSKA (reference sequence). The length of the CDR3 is 14 residues. The CDR3 sequence: CSAGSGRSTDTQYF. CDR3 nucleotide sequence: TGCAGTGCTGGGTCCGGGCGAAGCACAGATACGCAGTATTTT.

The rearrangement joins TRBV24-1 to TRBJ1-2; weak D call: TRBD1 (5 bases). V was shortened by 8 bases and J by 8 bases, with 11 bases between the two germline ends. Per germline, CDR1 KGHDR and CDR2 SFDVKD. The CDR3 runs 11 residues. CDR3 nucleotides: TGTGCCACCAAGGGTTGGGACGGCTACACCTTC. This codes for CATKGWDGYTF.

This clonotype was detected a few times. The gene calls are TRBV7-2 and TRBJ1-2; D is ambiguous. Germline-derived CDR1 and CDR2 are SGHTA and FQGNSA. CDR3 length equals 15 residues. The V end was cut by 1 base, the J end by 6 bases, with 15 bases between. CDR3 nucleotide sequence: TGTGCCAGCAGCTTAGTTCGGAGGGTAGGGAATGGCTACACCTTC. This gives the protein CASSLVRRVGNGYTF. Drawing the rest from reference TRBV7-2 and TRBJ1-2, the complete variable domain is GAGVSQSPSNKVTEKGKDVELRCDPISGHTALYWYRQSLGQGLEFLIYFQGNSAPDKSGLPSDRFSAERTGGSVSTLTIQRTQQEDSAVYLCASSLVRRVGNGYTFGSGTRLTVV.

J is TRBJ1-2 and V is TRBV7-2, with 7 bases fitting TRBD1. Germline loops: CDR1 SGHTA, CDR2 FQGNSA. V dropped 4 bases and J dropped 8; count of bases not matched to a gene: 4. The length of the CDR3 is 12 residues. Here the CDR3 DNA reads TGTGCCAGCAGCTCGACAGGGACGGGCTACACCTTC. Translated: CASSSTGTGYTF.

This clonotype was found a few times. The CDR3 nucleotides read TGCGCCAGCAGCTTGGTGAGGGGTATCTACGAGCAGTACTTC. It encodes CASSLVRGIYEQYF. The chain links TRBV5-1 to TRBJ2-7; D may correspond to TRBD1 or TRBD2 (5 bases each). V gave up 0 bases and J gave up 3 bases, with 10 bases separating them. This CDR3 contains 14 residues. Germline CDR1 is SGHRS and CDR2 is YFSETQ. The entire variable domain, with the rest obtained from reference TRBV5-1 and TRBJ2-7, is as follows: KAGVTQTPRYLIKTRGQQVTLSCSPISGHRSVSWYQQTPGQGLQFLFEYFSETQRNKGNFPGRFSGRQFSNSRSEMNVSTLELGDSALYLCASSLVRGIYEQYFGPGTRLTVT.

This clonotype was found many times. This chain joins TRBV5-1 and TRBJ2-7; 10 bases match TRBD1. The germline V gene has CDR1 SGHRS and CDR2 YFSETQ. Germline trimming cut 0 bases from V and 5 bases from J; bases unmatched to any gene: 2. This CDR3 is built from 14 residues. CDR3 sequence: CASSLGQGADEQYV. The CDR3 DNA reads as TGCGCCAGCAGCTTGGGACAGGGGGCAGACGAGCAGTACGTC.